One T cell receptor (beta chain) is described in this entry. The cDNA for TCR beta came from 5'RACE template switching with UMIs. TCRdb re-called the 5' RACE reads and shows each CDR3 protein once, DNA omitted. The sample holds 440,000 or so distinct CDR3 sequences. These data come from a study of T cells expressing NK-cell markers. This CDR3 spans 12 amino acids. Germline values: CDR1 DFQATT, CDR2 SNEGSKA (reference sequence). This chain connects TRBV20-1 to TRBJ2-5; TCRdb lists TRBD2, though no DNA is available to test this call. The sequenced sample consisted of blood T cells: a sorted CD56 or NKG2C T cell subset, CD4+ or CD8+ T cells, or bulk PBMC T cells (not recorded which). The TCR sequence derives from a woman aged 18-69 years in good health. The CDR3 spells CSAKGPQETQYF.